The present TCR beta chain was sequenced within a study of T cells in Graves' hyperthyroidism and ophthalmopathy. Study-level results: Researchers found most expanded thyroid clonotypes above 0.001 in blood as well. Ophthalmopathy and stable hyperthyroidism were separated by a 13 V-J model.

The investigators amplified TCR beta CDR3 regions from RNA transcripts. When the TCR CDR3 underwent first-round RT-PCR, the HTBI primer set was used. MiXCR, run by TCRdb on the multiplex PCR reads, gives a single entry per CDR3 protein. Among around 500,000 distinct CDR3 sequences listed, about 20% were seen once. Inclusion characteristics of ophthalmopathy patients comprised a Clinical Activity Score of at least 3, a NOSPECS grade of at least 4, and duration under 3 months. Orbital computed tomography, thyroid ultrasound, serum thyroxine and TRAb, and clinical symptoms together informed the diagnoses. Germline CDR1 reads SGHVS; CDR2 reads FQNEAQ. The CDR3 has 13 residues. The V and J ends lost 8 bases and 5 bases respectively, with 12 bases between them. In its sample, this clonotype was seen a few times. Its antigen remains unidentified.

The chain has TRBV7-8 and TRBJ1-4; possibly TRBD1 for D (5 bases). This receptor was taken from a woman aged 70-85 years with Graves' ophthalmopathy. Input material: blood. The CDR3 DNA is TGTGCCAGCTCCATGGGGCAAAATGAAAAACTGTTTTTT. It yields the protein CASSMGQNEKLFF.